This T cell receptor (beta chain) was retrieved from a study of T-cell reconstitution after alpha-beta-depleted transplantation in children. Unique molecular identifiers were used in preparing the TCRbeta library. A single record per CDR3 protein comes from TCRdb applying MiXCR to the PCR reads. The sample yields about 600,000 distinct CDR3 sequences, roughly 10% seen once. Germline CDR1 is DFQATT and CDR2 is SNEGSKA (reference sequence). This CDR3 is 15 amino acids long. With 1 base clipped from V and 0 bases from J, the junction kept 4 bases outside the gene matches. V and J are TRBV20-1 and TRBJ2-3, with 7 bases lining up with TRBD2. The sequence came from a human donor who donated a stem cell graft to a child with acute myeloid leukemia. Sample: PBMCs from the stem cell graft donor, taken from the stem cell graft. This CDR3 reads CSARVLADSTDTQYF. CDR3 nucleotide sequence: TGCAGTGCTAGAGTTCTAGCGGATAGCACAGATACGCAGTATTTT.